These 30 T cell receptor beta chains came from one sample sequenced in a study of T cell changes during pregnancy in multiple sclerosis. Clones were sequenced by immunoSEQ multiplex PCR, and TCRdb holds only the in-frame ones, with some missing. The repertoire holds tens of thousands of clones, with over 90% as singletons. Here the sequenced sample was CD8+ T cells from peripheral blood mononuclear cells, taken in the third trimester of pregnancy. The receptors were gathered from a female donor with multiple sclerosis, enrolled in a pregnancy study.

The chain combines TRBV29-1 with TRBJ1-5; possible D gene TRBD1, 6 bases. The CDR3 runs to 15 residues. V was pared by 2 bases and J by 4 bases, with 15 bases between. Germline V CDR1 and CDR2: SQVTM, ANQGSEA. CDR3 in amino acids: CSVESQGRANQPQHF. CDR3 DNA: TGCAGCGTTGAATCCCAGGGGAGGGCAAATCAGCCCCAGCATTTT.

The rearrangement joins TRBV7-9 to TRBJ1-3, with TRBD1 matching over 7 bases. CDR1 is SEHNR, CDR2 FQNEAQ, per germline (reference sequence). Unmatched junction bases numbered 16, after V lost 8 bases and J lost 0 bases. The CDR3 is made up of 18 amino acids. In DNA, the CDR3 is TGTGCCAGCGCCTATCCGGGGTACAGGGGCGTCTCTGGAAACACCATATATTTT. It is translated as CASAYPGYRGVSGNTIYF.

This clone was observed once. The chain has TRBV4-1 and TRBJ1-4; 9 bases agree with TRBD1. The CDR3 runs 17 residues. V was pared by 4 bases and J by 0 bases, with 6 bases of the junction left unmatched. Germline loops: CDR1 MGHRA, CDR2 YSYEKL. The CDR3 coding sequence is TGCGCCAGCAGCCGGAGGGACAGGGCTACAACTAATGAAAAACTGTTTTTT. This translates into CASSRRDRATTNEKLFF.

V usage is TRBV28 and J usage is TRBJ2-7; 9 positions agree with TRBD1. There are 14 residues in the CDR3. From germline, CDR1 is MDHEN and CDR2 SYDVKM. The trim removed 4 bases at V and 5 bases at J, leaving 6 bases unmatched. The CDR3 spells CASSSGQGINEQYF. The CDR3 DNA is TGTGCCAGCAGTTCGGGACAGGGTATCAACGAGCAGTACTTC.

Comments on this clone: Other DNA sequences within the sample encode an identical CDR3. The chain combines TRBV7-9 with TRBJ2-7, with D unclear. CDR1 and CDR2 from the germline V gene are SEHNR and FQNEAQ (reference sequence). The CDR3 sequence is 11 residues long. V lost 3 bases to trimming and J lost 4 bases, with 4 bases between them. The CDR3 DNA is TGTGCCAGCAGCTTTTCTTACGAGCAGTACTTC. Translated, it gives CASSFSYEQYF. Based on the CDR3 plus reference TRBV7-9 and TRBJ2-7, the full variable domain is DTGVSQNPRHKITKRGQNVTFRCDPISEHNRLYWYRQTLGQGPEFLTYFQNEAQLEKSRLLSDRFSAERPKGSFSTLEIQRTEQGDSAMYLCASSFSYEQYFGPGTRLTVT.

V gene TRBV7-7 combines with J gene TRBJ2-3, with 11 bases matching TRBD2. Germline trimming cut 3 bases from V and 0 bases from J; bases unmatched to any gene: 5. CDR1 and CDR2 from the germline V gene are SSHAT and FNYEAQ (reference sequence). CDR3 length: 17 residues. The CDR3, as DNA: TGTGCCAGCAGCTTGACTAGCGGGACTGGTAGCACAGATACGCAGTATTTT. Protein: CASSLTSGTGSTDTQYF.

V is TRBV28 and J is TRBJ2-7, with a weak D call TRBD1 (6 bases). Trimming pared 1 base from V and 5 bases from J, leaving 9 bases between. This CDR3 comprises 13 residues. CDR1 and CDR2 from the germline V gene are MDHEN and SYDVKM. This chain's CDR3 is CASSLSGAHEQYF. CDR3 coding DNA: TGTGCCAGCAGTTTATCAGGGGCCCACGAGCAGTACTTC.

The CDR3 spells CASSRQGNEQFF. The CDR3 bases are TGCGCCAGCAGCCGACAGGGTAATGAGCAGTTCTTC. The J gene is TRBJ2-1, the V gene TRBV5-1; 7 bases line up with TRBD1. With 4 bases clipped from V and 7 bases from J, the junction kept 2 bases outside the gene matches. From germline, CDR1 is SGHRS and CDR2 YFSETQ. This CDR3 is built from 12 residues. Full variable domain (missing parts from reference TRBV5-1 and TRBJ2-1): KAGVTQTPRYLIKTRGQQVTLSCSPISGHRSVSWYQQTPGQGLQFLFEYFSETQRNKGNFPGRFSGRQFSNSRSEMNVSTLELGDSALYLCASSRQGNEQFFGPGTRLTVL.

The chain links TRBV11-1 to TRBJ2-1; D gene ambiguous. There are 16 residues in the CDR3. In germline, CDR1 is SGHAT, CDR2 FQDESV (reference sequence). V gave up 0 bases and J gave up 0 bases, with 9 bases separating them. The CDR3 DNA sequence: TGTGCCAGCAGCTTAGCTCCGCGGAGCTCCTACAATGAGCAGTTCTTC. The encoded protein is CASSLAPRSSYNEQFF.

This rearrangement joins TRBV7-9 to TRBJ2-7; TRBD2 might be the D (5 bases). The V gene lost 5 bases and the J gene lost 2 bases, with 13 bases spanning the gap. This CDR3 is 14 amino acids long. From germline, CDR1 is SEHNR and CDR2 FQNEAQ (reference sequence). The CDR3 DNA reads as TGTGCCAGCAGCCCCAGCCTCGGGGCCTACGAGCAGTACTTC. Its protein product is CASSPSLGAYEQYF.

V is TRBV7-9 and J is TRBJ1-1; no clear D gene. The CDR3 spans 15 residues. Germline assignment: CDR1 SEHNR and CDR2 FQNEAQ (reference sequence). V was pared by 5 bases and J by 0 bases, with 13 bases between. CDR3 in amino acids: CASSVTGDMNTEAFF. The CDR3, as DNA: TGTGCCAGCAGCGTTACGGGAGATATGAACACTGAAGCTTTCTTT.

The chain has TRBV9 and TRBJ2-2, with 12 bases matching TRBD2. Unmatched junction bases numbered 10, after V lost 3 bases and J lost 7 bases. Germline V gene data show CDR1 as SGDLS and CDR2 as YYNGEE. This CDR3 has 17 residues. In DNA form, the CDR3 reads TGTGCCAGCAGCGAGGGGTCTAGCGGGAGGGCTGGCGGGGAGCTGTTTTTT. It yields the protein CASSEGSSGRAGGELFF.

J is TRBJ2-4 and V is TRBV13; D might be TRBD2 (6 bases). The CDR3 is made up of 13 amino acids. V was trimmed by 1 base and J by 7 bases, leaving 8 bases between them. Germline CDR1 reads PRHDT; CDR2 reads FYEKMQ (reference sequence). CDR3 DNA: TGTGCCAGCAGCTTAGCGGGAGAGAACATTCAGTACTTC. Its translation: CASSLAGENIQYF.

The rearrangement joins TRBV11-2 to TRBJ2-7; 11 nucleotides match TRBD2. V trimming: 5 bases; J trimming: 1 base; junction bases outside the gene matches: 4. The length of the CDR3 is 15 residues. Germline CDR1 and CDR2: SGHAT and FQNNGV. The CDR3 is CASSPGTSGSYEQYF. In DNA, the CDR3 is TGTGCCAGCAGCCCGGGGACTAGCGGATCCTACGAGCAGTACTTC. The variable domain in full, with the rest retrieved from reference TRBV11-2 and TRBJ2-7, is EAGVAQSPRYKIIEKRQSVAFWCNPISGHATLYWYQQILGQGPKLLIQFQNNGVVDDSQLPKDRFSAERLKGVDSTLKIQPAKLEDSAVYLCASSPGTSGSYEQYFGPGTRLTVT.

The genes are TRBV27 and TRBJ1-2, with D possibly being TRBD1 (5 bases). The CDR3 extends over 13 amino acids. CDR1 is MNHEY, CDR2 SMNVEV, per germline (reference sequence). Trimming removed 2 bases from V and 8 bases from J, with 12 bases in between. CDR3 loop: CASSLSQGGGYTF. DNA of the CDR3: TGTGCCAGCAGTTTAAGCCAGGGAGGCGGCTACACCTTC.

This chain uses TRBV6-5 with TRBJ2-3, with 8 positions matching TRBD2. This CDR3 contains 15 residues. The J segment lost 2 bases and the V segment lost 8 bases, leaving 9 bases of the junction unmatched. Germline assignment: CDR1 MNHEY and CDR2 SVGAGI. The CDR3 DNA follows: TGTGCCAGCCAAAATAGCGGGGCTCCCACAGATACGCAGTATTTT. It codes for CASQNSGAPTDTQYF.

J is TRBJ2-3 and V is TRBV5-4; 11 bases line up with TRBD2. The CDR3 contains 15 residues. V dropped 4 bases and J dropped 6; count of bases not matched to a gene: 7. Germline CDR1 and CDR2: SGHNT and YYREEE (reference sequence). The CDR3 DNA is TGTGCCAGCAGCCAAGGGACTAGCGGCCTTGATACGCAGTATTTT. Its protein product is CASSQGTSGLDTQYF. The whole variable domain, remainder taken from reference TRBV5-4 and TRBJ2-3, is ETGVTQSPTHLIKTRGQQVTLRCSSQSGHNTVSWYQQALGQGPQFIFQYYREEENGRGNFPPRFSGLQFPNYSSELNVNALELDDSALYLCASSQGTSGLDTQYFGPGTRLTVL.

This chain links TRBV4-1 with TRBJ2-5, with 7 bases matching TRBD1. The germline V gene has CDR1 MGHRA and CDR2 YSYEKL. V shed 9 bases, J shed 2 bases, and the junction held 9 bases outside the gene matches. The CDR3 is 14 residues long. The CDR3: CARTTGTLQETQYF. The CDR3 coding sequence is TGCGCCAGGACGACAGGGACCCTGCAAGAGACCCAGTACTTC.

This sequence joins TRBV27 and TRBJ1-2; 10 bases align to TRBD1. The CDR3 contains 15 residues. Germline-derived CDR1 and CDR2 are MNHEY and SMNVEV (reference sequence). The V segment lost 5 bases and the J segment 3 bases; nucleotides outside the gene matches: 6. CDR3: CASSLPGQGYYGYTF. As DNA, the CDR3 is TGTGCCAGCAGTCTACCGGGACAGGGGTACTATGGCTACACCTTC.

The chain uses TRBV28 and TRBJ2-7; D is perhaps TRBD1 (5 bases). V lost 3 bases and J lost 1, with 10 bases in between. Germline V lookup: CDR1 MDHEN, CDR2 SYDVKM. The CDR3 covers 14 residues. The CDR3 DNA sequence: TGTGCCAGCAGTTTGGCTAGACAGTCCTACGAGCAGTACTTC. It codes for CASSLARQSYEQYF.

The CDR3 DNA reads TGTGCCAGCAGTGGGCCGACTAGCGGGAGTATGACCTACGAGCAGTACTTC. It yields the protein CASSGPTSGSMTYEQYF. The chain uses TRBV2 and TRBJ2-7; 12 bases align to TRBD2. V trimming: 4 bases; J trimming: 2 bases; junction bases outside the gene matches: 9. CDR3 length: 17 amino acids. The germline V gene has CDR1 SNHLY and CDR2 FYNNEI.

The chain couples TRBV7-8 to TRBJ1-5, with a weak D call TRBD1 (6 bases). This CDR3 region has 14 residues. With 5 bases removed from V and 5 bases from J, the gap between germline ends came to 13 bases. Germline V lookup: CDR1 SGHVS, CDR2 FQNEAQ. The DNA for the CDR3 is TGTGCCAGCAGCCCCGGGACACCTGATCAGCCCCAGCATTTT. This encodes CASSPGTPDQPQHF.

The chain employs TRBV27 and TRBJ1-5, with D maybe TRBD1 (6 bases). Deletions cut 3 bases from V and 8 bases from J, with 8 bases between. Germline CDR1 reads MNHEY; CDR2 reads SMNVEV (reference sequence). The length of the CDR3 is 12 residues. CDR3 DNA sequence: TGTGCCAGCAGTTTTACAGGGAAGCCCCAGCATTTT. This translates into CASSFTGKPQHF.

The chain is built from TRBV19 and TRBJ2-7; 12 positions match TRBD2. CDR3 size: 16 residues. Germline V gives CDR1 LNHDA, CDR2 SQIVND (reference sequence). V lost 5 bases, J lost 3 bases, and 8 bases stayed unmatched. CDR3 coding DNA: TGTGCCAGTAGTTGGACTAGCGGGATCGGGGGCTACGAGCAGTACTTC. Its protein product is CASSWTSGIGGYEQYF.

The gene calls are TRBV7-2 and TRBJ2-1; tentative D call: TRBD2 (5 bases). Trimming left V 4 bases short and J 7 bases short, with 8 bases between. CDR1 and CDR2 from the germline V gene are SGHTA and FQGNSA. The CDR3 spans 12 residues. This CDR3 reads CASSWTANEQFF. The CDR3 DNA is TGTGCCAGCAGCTGGACTGCAAATGAGCAGTTCTTC.

This chain joins TRBV7-9 and TRBJ2-7, with D unclear. The germline V gene encodes CDR1 SEHNR and CDR2 FQNEAQ (reference sequence). The ends were cut back, 4 bases at V and 3 bases at J, with 16 bases in the middle. The CDR3 runs to 15 residues. CDR3: CASSSSAKPDYEQYF. The CDR3 nucleotides read TGTGCCAGCAGCTCAAGTGCAAAACCAGACTACGAGCAGTACTTC.

The chain combines TRBV15 with TRBJ1-5; D is ambiguous. This CDR3 is built from 16 residues. Germline V CDR1 and CDR2: LNHNV, YYDKDF (reference sequence). The V and J ends lost 5 bases and 1 base respectively, with 15 bases between them. CDR3 residues: CATSGTVPSSNQPQHF. In nucleotides, the CDR3 is TGTGCCACCAGCGGCACAGTACCCTCAAGCAATCAGCCCCAGCATTTT.

This chain joins TRBV7-6 and TRBJ2-1; TRBD2 matches at 8 bases. The germline gives CDR1 SGHVS, CDR2 FNYEAQ. With 1 base clipped from V and 8 bases from J, the junction kept 10 bases outside the gene matches. This CDR3 has 16 amino acids. The CDR3 nucleotides read TGTGCCAGCAGCTTAGGGCGGGGGGCGCCAGGCGATGAGCAGTTCTTC. This encodes CASSLGRGAPGDEQFF.

V usage is TRBV30 and J usage is TRBJ2-1; 7 nucleotides agree with TRBD2. V was clipped by 4 bases and J by 4 bases; unmatched bases: 10. Germline values: CDR1 GTSNPN, CDR2 SVGIG (reference sequence). The CDR3 covers 15 residues. CDR3 bases: TGTGCCTGGACTGAGGAGACTAGCAGTTACAATGAGCAGTTCTTC. This codes for CAWTEETSSYNEQFF.

The genes are TRBV7-9 and TRBJ2-5, with D possibly being TRBD1 (6 bases). The CDR3 extends over 13 amino acids. The germline gives CDR1 SEHNR, CDR2 FQNEAQ (reference sequence). The ends were cut back, 5 bases at V and 2 bases at J, with 9 bases in the middle. Written as DNA, the CDR3 is TGTGCCAGCAGCATACAGGGACAAGAGACCCAGTACTTC. Translated, it gives CASSIQGQETQYF.